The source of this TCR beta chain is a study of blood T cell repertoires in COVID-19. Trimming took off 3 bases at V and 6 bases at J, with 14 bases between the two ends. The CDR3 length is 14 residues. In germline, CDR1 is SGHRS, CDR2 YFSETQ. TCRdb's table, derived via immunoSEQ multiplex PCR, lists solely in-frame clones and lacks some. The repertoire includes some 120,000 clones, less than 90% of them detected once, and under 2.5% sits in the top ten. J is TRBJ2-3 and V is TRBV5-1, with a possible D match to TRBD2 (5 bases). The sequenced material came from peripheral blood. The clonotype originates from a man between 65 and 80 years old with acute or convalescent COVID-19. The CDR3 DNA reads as TGCGCCAGCAGCTCAGCACTAGACGCGGATACGCAGTATTTT. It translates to CASSSALDADTQYF.